This T cell receptor (beta chain) appears in the sequencing data of a study of PD-L1 blockade in urothelial cancer. Background on the study: Patients went on atezolizumab in about 2014, receiving 1,200 mg intravenously every 3 weeks. Once treatment had started, blood was analyzed at 3 weeks (second dose) and again at 6 weeks. In terms of prior chemotherapy, patients had received 0 to 3 regimens. Study results and limitations: Tumor-associated clones in blood expanded more at 3 weeks in durable-benefit patients.

Assay used: immunoSEQ multiplex PCR; TCRdb lists only in-frame clones, some missing. The repertoire holds about 120,000 clones, with roughly 82% as singletons. The germline V and J ends were trimmed by 8 bases and 6 bases, with 18 bases remaining between them. There are 14 residues in the CDR3. Germline values: CDR1 MNHEY, CDR2 SMNVEV (reference sequence). Time point noted: peripheral blood 6 weeks after treatment start. As to this clone: No antigen is known for it.

The source material was PBMCs, sampled around atezolizumab (anti-PD-L1) treatment. The chain carries TRBV27 and TRBJ2-3, with a tentative D call TRBD2 (6 bases). The clonotype was recovered from a man aged 45-60 years with urothelial cancer. This chain's CDR3 is CASSPGLKVDTQYF. The CDR3 bases are TGTGCCAGCTCTCCGGGACTGAAGGTGGATACGCAGTATTTT.